Each of the 20 T cell receptor beta chains below was sequenced from the same sample in a study of cytomegalovirus exposure and HLA in healthy donors. Method: immunoSEQ multiplex PCR; TCRdb's copy keeps in-frame clones and lacks some. The table lists fewer than 200,000 clones, 86% of them singletons. Sequencing input: PBMCs. The receptor set was obtained from a woman in her 30s in good health and CMV-seronegative.

The chain recombines TRBV7-2 with TRBJ2-3; 12 positions agree with TRBD1. The CDR3 is 14 residues long. V lost 10 bases to trimming and J lost 5 bases; unmatched junction nucleotides: 7. Germline CDR1 is SGHTA and CDR2 is FQGNSA. The CDR3 here is CATEGQGAGDTQYF. DNA for the CDR3: TGTGCCACAGAGGGACAGGGGGCTGGAGATACGCAGTATTTT.

The chain joins TRBV7-3 to TRBJ2-7, with TRBD1 identical over 8 bases. The V gene end was trimmed by 6 bases and the J gene end by 4 bases; junction bases not matched to a gene: 5. There are 13 residues in the CDR3. Per germline, CDR1 SGHTA and CDR2 FQGTGA. The CDR3 coding sequence is TGTGCCAGCAGTTACGGGACAGGATACGAGCAGTACTTC. As protein: CASSYGTGYEQYF.

J is TRBJ1-2 and V is TRBV6-1; TRBD1 might be the D (6 bases). Germline V lookup: CDR1 MNHNS, CDR2 SASEGT. The CDR3 is 12 residues long. V lost 10 bases to trimming and J lost 5 bases, with 14 bases between them. In DNA, the CDR3 is TGTGCCATTCCCCGGGGGGCTTATGGCTACACCTTC. Amino acids: CAIPRGAYGYTF.

The genes are TRBV29-1 and TRBJ1-2; no reliable D call. This CDR3 region has 14 residues. The ends were cut back, 4 bases at V and 1 base at J, with 13 bases in the middle. CDR1 and CDR2 (germline): SQVTM, ANQGSEA. CDR3: CSVGYMTDNYGYTF. CDR3 coding DNA: TGCAGCGTTGGATATATGACTGATAACTATGGCTACACCTTC.

This clone was detected only a few times. This chain connects TRBV28 to TRBJ1-5; unclear D gene. V lost 6 bases and J 9 bases, leaving 18 bases between the germline ends. CDR1 and CDR2 (germline): MDHEN, SYDVKM. The CDR3 is 14 residues long. CDR3 amino acids: CASSHREVHRPQHF. CDR3 sequence (DNA): TGTGCCAGCAGCCATCGGGAGGTTCATCGGCCCCAGCATTTT.

The V and J genes are TRBV5-1 and TRBJ1-4; no reliable D call. Germline-derived CDR1 and CDR2 are SGHRS and YFSETQ. Between the trimmed V and J ends, which lost 3 bases and 8 bases, there was a span of 8 bases. The CDR3 covers 12 residues. This CDR3 is CASSSPSEKLFF. DNA of the CDR3: TGCGCCAGCAGCTCGCCCAGCGAAAAACTGTTTTTT.

This chain joins TRBV6-5 and TRBJ1-5, with 10 bases matching TRBD1. Germline V gene sequence: CDR1 MNHEY, CDR2 SVGAGI. The trim removed 6 bases at V and 6 bases at J, leaving 8 bases unmatched. The CDR3 covers 15 residues. In DNA form, the CDR3 reads TGTGCCAGCAGAGCCCCGGGACAGGGGCGTCAGCCCCAGCATTTT. It translates to CASRAPGQGRQPQHF.

The V and J genes are TRBV6-1 and TRBJ1-2, with D tentatively TRBD1 (5 bases). CDR1 is MNHNS and CDR2 is SASEGT in the germline V gene. This CDR3 contains 13 residues. Deletions cut 3 bases from V and 4 bases from J, with 9 bases between. The CDR3 bases are TGTGCCAGCAGTGACGGGGGAGGCTATGGCTACACCTTC. This gives the protein CASSDGGGYGYTF.

In this sample, this clone turned up a few times. The rearrangement links TRBV15 to TRBJ2-3, with TRBD1 identical over 9 bases. V shed 7 bases, J shed 4 bases, and the junction held 6 bases outside the gene matches. From germline, CDR1 is LNHNV and CDR2 YYDKDF (reference sequence). This CDR3 comprises 14 residues. The CDR3 DNA reads as TGTGCCACCAACCGGGACAGGGCGGCAGATACGCAGTATTTT. It specifies CATNRDRAADTQYF. The full variable domain, with the rest looked up from reference TRBV15 and TRBJ2-3, is DAMVIQNPRYQVTQFGKPVTLSCSQTLNHNVMYWYQQKSSQAPKLLFHYYDKDFNNEADTPDNFQSRRPNTSFCFLDIRSPGLGDTAMYLCATNRDRAADTQYFGPGTRLTVL.

The chain uses TRBV5-6 and TRBJ1-2; a weak D match, TRBD1 (6 bases). The CDR3 spans 14 residues. The V gene lost 4 bases and the J gene lost 2 bases, with 12 bases spanning the gap. Per the germline V gene, CDR1 is SGHDT and CDR2 is YYEEEE. The CDR3 DNA follows: TGTGCCAGCAGCGCGGGACACCCAAACTATGGCTACACCTTC. Translating gives CASSAGHPNYGYTF.

The rearrangement uses TRBV27 and TRBJ1-1, with D possibly matching TRBD1 (5 bases). Looked up from germline, CDR1 is MNHEY and CDR2 is SMNVEV (reference sequence). The CDR3 covers 15 residues. Between the trimmed V and J ends, which lost 1 base and 4 bases, there was a span of 13 bases. CDR3 residues: CASSLWDLPGTEAFF. The CDR3 nucleotides are TGTGCCAGCAGTTTATGGGACCTCCCGGGCACTGAAGCTTTCTTT.

The count of this clone is one. The CDR3 DNA follows: TGTGCCAGCTCACCAGCCCAGGGGATTGGGTACGAGCAGTACTTC. Its translation is CASSPAQGIGYEQYF. J is TRBJ2-7 and V is TRBV18; possibly TRBD1 for D (6 bases). This CDR3 comprises 15 residues. The germline V gene encodes CDR1 KGHSH and CDR2 LQKENI. V was trimmed by 2 bases and J by 4 bases, leaving 15 bases between them.

This chain uses TRBV15 with TRBJ1-3; D gene unclear. Deletions cut 0 bases from V and 3 bases from J, with 6 bases between. This CDR3 comprises 14 residues. CDR1 LNHNV and CDR2 YYDKDF come from the germline V gene (reference sequence). The CDR3 DNA reads TGTGCCACCAGCAGAGATCGCCTTGGAAACACCATATATTTT. It translates to CATSRDRLGNTIYF.

The CDR3 region has the DNA TGTGCCTCAAGTCCCAGGAAAACATTGAACACTGAAGCTTTCTTT. It codes for CASSPRKTLNTEAFF. The chain is built from TRBV19 and TRBJ1-1; D call uncertain. This CDR3 spans 15 amino acids. Trimming took 11 bases from V and 0 from J, leaving 19 bases between them. Germline CDR1 reads LNHDA; CDR2 reads SQIVND (reference sequence).

The chain joins TRBV27 to TRBJ2-1; 13 bases agree with TRBD2. J lost 6 bases, V lost 4 bases, and 3 bases had no gene match. Germline CDR1 reads MNHEY; CDR2 reads SMNVEV (reference sequence). The CDR3 covers 15 residues. The CDR3 nucleotides are TGTGCCAGCAGTTGGACTAGCGGGAGTGGCAATGAGCAGTTCTTC. It yields the protein CASSWTSGSGNEQFF.

This chain connects TRBV27 to TRBJ1-2, with 7 bases lining up with TRBD1. Per the germline V gene, CDR1 is MNHEY and CDR2 is SMNVEV (reference sequence). CDR3 length: 18 residues. The J segment lost 1 base and the V segment lost 4 bases, leaving 15 bases of the junction unmatched. Here the CDR3 DNA reads TGTGCCAGCAGTTCCCTTCAGACAGGGTTTATCTTTAACTATGGCTACACCTTC. Protein product: CASSSLQTGFIFNYGYTF.

This chain connects TRBV2 to TRBJ2-1; 9 nucleotides line up with TRBD1. Germline V gene data show CDR1 as SNHLY and CDR2 as FYNNEI. The CDR3 totals 15 residues. Trimming cost V 3 bases and J 8 bases; bases outside gene matches: 8. CDR3 nucleotide sequence: TGTGCCAGCAGTGAGCCGGGACAGGGAGGCCATGAGCAGTTCTTC. Protein product: CASSEPGQGGHEQFF.

The chain links TRBV7-8 to TRBJ2-1; 9 bases are a match to TRBD1. Trimming cost V 5 bases and J 9 bases; bases outside gene matches: 8. The CDR3 covers 14 residues. The germline V gene encodes CDR1 SGHVS and CDR2 FQNEAQ. The CDR3 nucleotides read TGTGCCAGCAGCCCCGGACAGGGGAGAAGTGAGCAGTTCTTC. It encodes CASSPGQGRSEQFF.

The rearrangement uses TRBV6-1 and TRBJ1-5; D not certain. The V gene's germline CDR1 is MNHNS and CDR2 SASEGT. With 0 bases removed from V and 6 bases from J, the gap between germline ends came to 6 bases. The CDR3 is made up of 13 amino acids. The CDR3 sequence: CASSEASAQPQHF. The CDR3 nucleotides read TGTGCCAGCAGTGAAGCGAGCGCTCAGCCCCAGCATTTT.

The V and J genes are TRBV10-2 and TRBJ2-1, with 7 bases matching TRBD2. The CDR3 is made up of 14 amino acids. Germline loops: CDR1 WSHSY, CDR2 SAAADI. The junction had 2 bases not matched to a gene; V was cut back by 6 bases and J by 0 bases. In DNA, the CDR3 is TGCGCCAGCAGGACTAGCTTCTCCTACAATGAGCAGTTCTTC. Translating gives CASRTSFSYNEQFF.